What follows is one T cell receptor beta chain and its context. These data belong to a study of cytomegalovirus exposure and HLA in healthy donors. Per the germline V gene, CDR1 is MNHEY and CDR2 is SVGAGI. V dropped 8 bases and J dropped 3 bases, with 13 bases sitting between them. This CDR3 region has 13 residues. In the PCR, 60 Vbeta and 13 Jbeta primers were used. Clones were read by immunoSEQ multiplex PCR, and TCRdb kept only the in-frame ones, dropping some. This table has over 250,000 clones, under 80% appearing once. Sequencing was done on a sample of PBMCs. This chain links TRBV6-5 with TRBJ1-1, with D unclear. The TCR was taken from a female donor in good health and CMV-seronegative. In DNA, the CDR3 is TGTGCCAGCGTTGCGGGATCTGACACTGAAGCTTTCTTT. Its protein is CASVAGSDTEAFF.